The entry that follows covers one T cell receptor beta chain sequence. Germline V gene sequence: CDR1 MDHEN, CDR2 SYDVKM. The CDR3 runs to 18 residues. Trimming pared 8 bases from V and 1 base from J, leaving 26 bases between. This record comes from a study of blood T cell repertoires in COVID-19. Study-wide context: Sites in the United States, Italy and Spain provided acute and convalescent COVID-19 samples. From T cells, B-cell-depleted T cells, or PBMCs came the material, which was cDNA or gDNA.

Authors' methods: Cell counts per sample came from amplifying reference gene primers. The repertoire was sequenced with immunoSEQ multiplex PCR; TCRdb's copy has only in-frame clones and lacks some. D and trimming were read from the DNA, whereas the V and J calls and clone size are those reported in that table. The sample includes about 150,000 clones, over 65% seen only once; the top ten take 2.2%. The sequence was collected from a man between 65 and 79 years old with acute or convalescent COVID-19. The chain links TRBV28 to TRBJ1-1; tentative D call: TRBD1 (5 bases). Sequencing was done on a sample of peripheral blood. The chain's CDR3 is CASVRGEPGRRRNTEAFF. In DNA form, the CDR3 reads TGTGCCAGCGTCCGGGGGGAACCTGGGAGGAGAAGGAACACTGAAGCTTTCTTT.